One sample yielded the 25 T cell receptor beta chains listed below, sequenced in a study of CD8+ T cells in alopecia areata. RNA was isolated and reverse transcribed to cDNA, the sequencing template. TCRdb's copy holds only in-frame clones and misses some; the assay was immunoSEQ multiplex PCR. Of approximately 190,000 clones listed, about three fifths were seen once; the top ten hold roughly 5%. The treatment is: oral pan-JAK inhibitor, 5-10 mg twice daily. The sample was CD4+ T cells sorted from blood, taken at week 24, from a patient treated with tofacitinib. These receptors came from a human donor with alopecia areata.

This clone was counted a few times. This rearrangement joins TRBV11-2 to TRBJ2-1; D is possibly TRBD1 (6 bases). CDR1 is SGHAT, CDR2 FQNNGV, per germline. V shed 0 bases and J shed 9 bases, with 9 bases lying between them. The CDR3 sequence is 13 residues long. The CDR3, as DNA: TGTGCCAGCAGCTTAGATCGAGGGGGTGAGCAGTTCTTC. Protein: CASSLDRGGEQFF.

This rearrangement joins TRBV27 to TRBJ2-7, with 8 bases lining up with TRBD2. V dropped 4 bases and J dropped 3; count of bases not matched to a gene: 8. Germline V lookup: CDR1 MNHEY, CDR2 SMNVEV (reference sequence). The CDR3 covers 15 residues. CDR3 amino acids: CASSYIHSGDYEQYF. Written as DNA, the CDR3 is TGTGCCAGCAGTTACATCCATAGCGGGGACTACGAGCAGTACTTC.

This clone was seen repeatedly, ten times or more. The CDR3 loop reads CASSLLKPGQGRGELFF. The CDR3 region has the DNA TGTGCCAGCAGCCTCCTGAAACCGGGACAGGGGAGGGGGGAGCTGTTTTTT. This chain links TRBV2 with TRBJ2-2; 10 bases match TRBD1. V lost 6 bases, J lost 8 bases, and 15 bases stayed unmatched. CDR1 is SNHLY, CDR2 FYNNEI, per germline. This CDR3 has 17 amino acids.

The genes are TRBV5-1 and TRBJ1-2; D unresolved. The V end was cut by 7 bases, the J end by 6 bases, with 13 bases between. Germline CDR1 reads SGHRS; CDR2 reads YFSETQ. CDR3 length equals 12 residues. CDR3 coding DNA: TGCGCCAGCGGCGCAGGAGACCATGGCTACACCTTC. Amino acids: CASGAGDHGYTF.

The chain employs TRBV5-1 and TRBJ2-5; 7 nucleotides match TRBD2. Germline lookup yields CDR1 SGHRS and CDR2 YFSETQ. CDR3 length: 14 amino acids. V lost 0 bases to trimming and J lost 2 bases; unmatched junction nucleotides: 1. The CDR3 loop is CASSLGLAQETQYF. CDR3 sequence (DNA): TGCGCCAGCAGCTTGGGACTAGCTCAAGAGACCCAGTACTTC.

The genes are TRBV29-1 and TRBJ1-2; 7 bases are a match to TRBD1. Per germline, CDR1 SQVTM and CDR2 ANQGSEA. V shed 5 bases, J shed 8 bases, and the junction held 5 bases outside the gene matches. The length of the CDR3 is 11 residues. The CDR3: CSVPHRGGYTF. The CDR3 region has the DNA TGCAGCGTTCCTCACAGGGGAGGCTACACCTTC.

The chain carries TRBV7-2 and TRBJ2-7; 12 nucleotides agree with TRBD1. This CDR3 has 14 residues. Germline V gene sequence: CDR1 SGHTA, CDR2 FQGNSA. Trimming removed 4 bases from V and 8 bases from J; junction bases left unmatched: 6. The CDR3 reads CASSSPGQGAKQYF. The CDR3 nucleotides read TGTGCCAGCAGCTCACCGGGACAGGGGGCCAAGCAGTACTTC.

The CDR3 reads CASSFGGGASYNEQFF. CDR3 DNA: TGTGCCAGCAGCTTTGGCGGGGGGGCATCCTACAATGAGCAGTTCTTC. The chain is built from TRBV7-8 and TRBJ2-1; 9 nucleotides align to TRBD2. Germline CDR1 and CDR2: SGHVS and FQNEAQ. The CDR3 is made up of 16 amino acids. J was trimmed by 1 base and V by 3 bases; bases with no gene match: 4.

This CDR3 is CASRDKGPGELFF. In nucleotides, the CDR3 is TGTGCCAGCAGGGATAAGGGTCCCGGGGAGCTGTTTTTT. The chain carries TRBV6-5 and TRBJ2-2; no clear D gene. The V gene's germline CDR1 is MNHEY and CDR2 SVGAGI. Between the trimmed V and J ends, which lost 6 bases and 6 bases, there was a span of 11 bases. The CDR3 consists of 13 residues.

CDR3 sequence (DNA): TGCAGCGTTGATCGGCAGCCGCACCAAGAGACCCAGTACTTC. Translation: CSVDRQPHQETQYF. The rearrangement links TRBV29-1 to TRBJ2-5; D unresolved. Germline values: CDR1 SQVTM, CDR2 ANQGSEA. V was shortened by 3 bases and J by 0 bases, with 11 bases between the two germline ends. CDR3 length: 14 amino acids.

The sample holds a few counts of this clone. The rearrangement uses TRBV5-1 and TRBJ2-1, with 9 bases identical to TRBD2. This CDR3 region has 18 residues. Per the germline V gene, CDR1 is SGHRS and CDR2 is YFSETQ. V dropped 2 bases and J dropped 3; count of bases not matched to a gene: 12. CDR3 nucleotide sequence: TGCGCCAGCAGCTTAGCGACTCGCGGGAGGGGGGGCTACAATGAGCAGTTCTTC. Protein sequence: CASSLATRGRGGYNEQFF.

CDR3: CASSEGLAGASYEQYF. The CDR3 coding sequence is TGTGCCAGCAGCGAGGGACTAGCGGGAGCCTCCTACGAGCAGTACTTC. This sequence joins TRBV9 and TRBJ2-7, with TRBD2 matching 14 bases. Unmatched junction bases numbered 2, after V lost 3 bases and J lost 0 bases. Germline V CDR1 and CDR2: SGDLS, YYNGEE. The CDR3 contains 16 residues.

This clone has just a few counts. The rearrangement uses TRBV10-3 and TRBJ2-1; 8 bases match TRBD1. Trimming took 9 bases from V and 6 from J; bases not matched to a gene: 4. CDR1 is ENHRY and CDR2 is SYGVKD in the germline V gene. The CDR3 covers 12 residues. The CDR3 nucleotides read TGTGCCATTGCCAGGGGGCGCAATGAGCAGTTCTTC. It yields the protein CAIARGRNEQFF.

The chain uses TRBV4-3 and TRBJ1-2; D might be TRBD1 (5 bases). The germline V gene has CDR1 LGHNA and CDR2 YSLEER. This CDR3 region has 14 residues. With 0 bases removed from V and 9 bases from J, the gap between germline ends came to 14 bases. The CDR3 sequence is CASSQDWGRDRYTF. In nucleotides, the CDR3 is TGCGCCAGCAGCCAAGATTGGGGACGGGATCGCTACACCTTC.

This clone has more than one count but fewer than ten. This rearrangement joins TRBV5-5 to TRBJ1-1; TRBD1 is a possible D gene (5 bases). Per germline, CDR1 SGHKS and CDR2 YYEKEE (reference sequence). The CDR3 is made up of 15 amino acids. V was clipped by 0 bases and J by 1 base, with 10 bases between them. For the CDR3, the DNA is TGTGCCAGCAGCTTGGCTTATCAGGGGAACACTGAAGCTTTCTTT. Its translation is CASSLAYQGNTEAFF. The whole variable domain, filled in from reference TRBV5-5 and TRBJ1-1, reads DAGVTQSPTHLIKTRGQQVTLRCSPISGHKSVSWYQQVLGQGPQFIFQYYEKEERGRGNFPDRFSARQFPNYSSELNVNALLLGDSALYLCASSLAYQGNTEAFFGQGTRLTVV.

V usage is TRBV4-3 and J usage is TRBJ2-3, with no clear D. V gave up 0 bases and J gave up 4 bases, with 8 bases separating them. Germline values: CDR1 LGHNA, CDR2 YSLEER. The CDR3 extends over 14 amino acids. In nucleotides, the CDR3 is TGCGCCAGCAGCCAAGATAGCTGGGCAGATACGCAGTATTTT. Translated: CASSQDSWADTQYF.

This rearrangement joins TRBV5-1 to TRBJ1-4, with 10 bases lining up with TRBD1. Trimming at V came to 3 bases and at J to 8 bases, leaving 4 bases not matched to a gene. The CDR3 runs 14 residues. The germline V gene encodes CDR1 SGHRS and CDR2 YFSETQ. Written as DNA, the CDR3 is TGCGCCAGCAGCTACGGGACAGGGGACGAAAAACTGTTTTTT. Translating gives CASSYGTGDEKLFF.

CDR3 protein: CASSQQGAVVGETQYF. Here the CDR3 DNA reads TGCGCCAGCAGCCAACAGGGGGCGGTGGTCGGGGAGACCCAGTACTTC. The genes are TRBV4-1 and TRBJ2-5; 8 bases match TRBD1. The length of the CDR3 is 16 residues. V gave up 2 bases and J gave up 5 bases; unmatched junction bases: 10. Germline V gene sequence: CDR1 MGHRA, CDR2 YSYEKL.

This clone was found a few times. This chain's CDR3 is CASSLGSGGSSYNEQFF. CDR3 DNA sequence: TGTGCCAGCAGCTTGGGGAGCGGGGGAAGCTCCTACAATGAGCAGTTCTTC. This chain joins TRBV5-4 and TRBJ2-1, with 8 bases fitting TRBD2. Trimming took 0 bases from V and 0 from J; bases not matched to a gene: 5. The CDR3 contains 17 residues. In germline, CDR1 is SGHNT, CDR2 YYREEE (reference sequence).

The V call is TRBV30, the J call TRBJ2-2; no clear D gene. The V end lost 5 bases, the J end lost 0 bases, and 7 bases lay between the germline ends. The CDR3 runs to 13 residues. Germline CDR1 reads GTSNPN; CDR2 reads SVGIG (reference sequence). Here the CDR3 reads CAWVLTNTGELFF. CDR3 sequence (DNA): TGTGCCTGGGTCCTGACGAACACCGGGGAGCTGTTTTTT.

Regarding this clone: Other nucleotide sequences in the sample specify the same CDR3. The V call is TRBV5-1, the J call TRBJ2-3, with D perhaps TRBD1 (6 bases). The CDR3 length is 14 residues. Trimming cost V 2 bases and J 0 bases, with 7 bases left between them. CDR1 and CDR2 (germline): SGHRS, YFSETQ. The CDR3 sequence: CASSLQGSTDTQYF. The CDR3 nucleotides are TGCGCCAGCAGCTTACAGGGTAGCACAGATACGCAGTATTTT.

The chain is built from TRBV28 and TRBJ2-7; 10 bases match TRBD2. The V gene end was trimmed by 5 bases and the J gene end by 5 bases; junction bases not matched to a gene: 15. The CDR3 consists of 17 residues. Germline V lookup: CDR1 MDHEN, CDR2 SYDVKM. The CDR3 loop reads CASSVTPRAGGRNEQYF. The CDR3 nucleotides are TGTGCCAGCAGTGTAACCCCTCGAGCGGGAGGGCGTAACGAGCAGTACTTC.

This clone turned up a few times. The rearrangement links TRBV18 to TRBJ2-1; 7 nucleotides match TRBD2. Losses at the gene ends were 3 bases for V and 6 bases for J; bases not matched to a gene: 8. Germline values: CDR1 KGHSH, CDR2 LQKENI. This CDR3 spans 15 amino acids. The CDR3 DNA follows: TGTGCCAGCTCACCGGTGACGGGGAGGGGCAATGAGCAGTTCTTC. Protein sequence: CASSPVTGRGNEQFF.

In nucleotides, the CDR3 is TGTGCCAGTACTCCAGGAGACACAGATACGCAGTATTTT. Translation: CASTPGDTDTQYF. The gene calls are TRBV19 and TRBJ2-3; D is ambiguous. Germline CDR1 reads LNHDA; CDR2 reads SQIVND (reference sequence). Trimming removed 7 bases at V and 2 bases at J, with 10 bases between. The CDR3 has 13 amino acids. The variable domain in full, with the rest retrieved from reference TRBV19 and TRBJ2-3, is DGGITQSPKYLFRKEGQNVTLSCEQNLNHDAMYWYRQDPGQGLRLIYYSQIVNDFQKGDIAEGYSVSREKKESFPLTVTSAQKNPTAFYLCASTPGDTDTQYFGPGTRLTVL.

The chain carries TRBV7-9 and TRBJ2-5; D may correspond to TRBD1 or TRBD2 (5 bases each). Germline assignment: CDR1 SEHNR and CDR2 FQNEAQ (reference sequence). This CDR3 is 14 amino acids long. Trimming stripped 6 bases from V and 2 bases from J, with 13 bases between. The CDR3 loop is CASRAGTPQETQYF. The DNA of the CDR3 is TGTGCCAGCAGAGCCGGGACCCCACAAGAGACCCAGTACTTC.